Below, 13 T cell receptor beta chains from the same sample are listed, as sequenced in a study of shared clonotypes between healthy human individuals (dated by TCRdb to 2020 to 2021). The method behind the library was the immunoSEQ multiplex PCR assay. TCRdb's version of the immuneACCESS table is confined to in-frame rearrangements and falls short of the full clone set. An unresolved V gene accounts for under half of the shortfall where checked; the remainder is of unknown origin. This sample holds 300,000 to 350,000 clones; more than 60% were observed only once. The ten biggest clones cover about 10% of the sample. The sequenced sample was memory CD4+ T cells sorted from blood. The cell subset or site label on this specimen signifies: CD45RA-negative fraction. The receptors originated from a man aged 25-40 years in good health.

Concerning this clone: Only one base separates this from a far larger clonotype, so it likely reflects a read error. The CDR3 region has the DNA TGTGCCAGCAGTGCAAGCGGGAGCTCCTACGAGCAGTACTTC. It encodes CASSASGSSYEQYF. The chain uses TRBV2 and TRBJ2-7, with 8 bases identical to TRBD2. V trimming: 4 bases; J trimming: 0 bases; junction bases outside the gene matches: 2. The CDR3 totals 14 residues. Germline V gene lookup returns CDR1 SNHLY and CDR2 FYNNEI.

The V call is TRBV5-1, the J call TRBJ1-2; D ambiguous. The ends were cut back, 6 bases at V and 4 bases at J, with 13 bases in the middle. The CDR3 consists of 13 residues. The germline V gene has CDR1 SGHRS and CDR2 YFSETQ. CDR3 DNA sequence: TGCGCCAGCACCGCCGCATTTGCCTATGGCTACACCTTC. Protein product: CASTAAFAYGYTF.

The V and J genes are TRBV4-1 and TRBJ2-5, with TRBD2 matching 7 bases. Trimming took 1 base from V and 3 from J; bases not matched to a gene: 11. Germline V CDR1 and CDR2: MGHRA, YSYEKL. The CDR3 is made up of 17 amino acids. In DNA form, the CDR3 reads TGCGCCAGCAGCCAAGCCGGGGGGTCCGGGTCCAAAGAGACCCAGTACTTC. This gives the protein CASSQAGGSGSKETQYF.

As concerns this clone: Compared with germline, one end of the junction differs, possibly owing to a read error. The rearrangement uses TRBV6-5 and TRBJ2-2, with a tentative D call TRBD2 (7 bases). The CDR3 is 16 amino acids. Germline lookup yields CDR1 MNHEY and CDR2 SVGAGI. CDR3: CASSYRTAGSTRELFF. Here the CDR3 DNA reads TGTGCCAGCAGTTATCGGACAGCGGGGTCCACCCGGGAGCTGTTTTTT.

This sequence joins TRBV29-1 and TRBJ2-7; 13 nucleotides align to TRBD2. There are 13 residues in the CDR3. Germline V lookup: CDR1 SQVTM, CDR2 ANQGSEA. J gave up 4 bases and V 6 bases, and 3 bases lay outside the gene matches. CDR3 sequence reads: CSVGLAGSYEQYF. CDR3 nucleotides: TGCAGCGTGGGACTAGCGGGGTCGTACGAGCAGTACTTC.

The chain links TRBV19 to TRBJ1-4; no clear D gene. Germline assignment: CDR1 LNHDA and CDR2 SQIVND (reference sequence). CDR3 size: 12 residues. V lost 8 bases, J lost 5 bases, and 9 bases lay in between. The CDR3 reads CASGVGNEKLFF. CDR3 sequence (DNA): TGTGCCAGTGGAGTAGGGAATGAAAAACTGTTTTTT.

This chain links TRBV5-1 with TRBJ2-3; 9 nucleotides match TRBD2. V shed 7 bases and J 3 bases; nucleotides not matched to a gene: 12. Per the germline V gene, CDR1 is SGHRS and CDR2 is YFSETQ. The CDR3 length is 16 residues. CDR3 in DNA: TGCGCCAGCTCCCATCGAAGTAGCGGGAGTACAGATACGCAGTATTTT. Translation gives CASSHRSSGSTDTQYF.

This chain links TRBV4-2 with TRBJ2-3; D perhaps matches TRBD2 (5 bases). The V gene lost 1 base and the J gene lost 7 bases, with 12 bases spanning the gap. CDR1 is LGHNA and CDR2 is YNFKEQ in the germline V gene. The CDR3 is 14 amino acids. CDR3 in amino acids: CASSQVGVGYTQYF. DNA for the CDR3: TGTGCCAGCAGCCAAGTCGGGGTCGGGTATACGCAGTATTTT.

There are a few counts of this clone. This chain joins TRBV7-9 and TRBJ1-5, with a possible D match to TRBD1 (5 bases). CDR3 length equals 14 residues. V shed 4 bases and J shed 8 bases, with 15 bases lying between them. Looked up from germline, CDR1 is SEHNR and CDR2 is FQNEAQ (reference sequence). The CDR3 DNA reads TGTGCCAGCAGCTGGTCGACAGTCCCGGAGCCCCAGCATTTT. Amino acids: CASSWSTVPEPQHF.

This clone was seen a single time. This rearrangement joins TRBV18 to TRBJ1-4; perhaps TRBD1 as D (5 bases). CDR1 is KGHSH and CDR2 is LQKENI in the germline V gene. Trimming removed 4 bases from V and 8 bases from J, with 17 bases in between. This CDR3 is 15 amino acids long. The CDR3 coding sequence is TGTGCCAGCTCACTCGCGGGGCTGGTAAAAGAAAAACTGTTTTTT. As protein: CASSLAGLVKEKLFF.

This clone has only a few counts. This chain connects TRBV30 to TRBJ1-1, with 9 nucleotides matching TRBD1. The V gene end was trimmed by 2 bases and the J gene end by 5 bases; junction bases not matched to a gene: 6. The CDR3 has 14 amino acids. CDR1 is GTSNPN, CDR2 SVGIG, per germline (reference sequence). The CDR3 DNA reads TGTGCCTGGAGTCCACTGACAGGGGGTACTGAAGCTTTCTTT. The encoded protein is CAWSPLTGGTEAFF.

The chain carries TRBV18 and TRBJ2-5, with D maybe TRBD2 (6 bases). Per germline, CDR1 KGHSH and CDR2 LQKENI. Deletions cut 4 bases from V and 3 bases from J, with 12 bases between. The CDR3 extends over 14 amino acids. CDR3 sequence (DNA): TGTGCCAGCTCACAATCCGGGGGTAAAGAGACCCAGTACTTC. Protein sequence: CASSQSGGKETQYF.

The CDR3 coding sequence is TGCGCCAGCAGCATTAAGACTAGCGTGAATGAGCAGTTCTTC. This gives the protein CASSIKTSVNEQFF. This chain joins TRBV5-1 and TRBJ2-1; TRBD2 aligns across 8 bases. Germline trimming cut 4 bases from V and 7 bases from J; bases unmatched to any gene: 7. The CDR3 is 14 residues long. CDR1 is SGHRS, CDR2 YFSETQ, per germline.